This T cell receptor (beta chain) was sequenced for a study of cytotoxic CD8 clonotypes in ibrutinib-treated CLL. Turning to the study itself: There were 10 to 11 relapsed/refractory patients and around 15 treatment-naive patients, and fewer than 18 were IGHV unmutated.

General study findings and limits: Patients had baseline clonality above age-matched healthy donors, and this clonality moved with circulating CD8+ T-cell counts.

Germline V gives CDR1 SGDLS, CDR2 YYNGEE. The CDR3 spans 14 residues. The ends were cut back, 3 bases at V and 9 bases at J, with 16 bases in the middle. Sequenced by immunoSEQ multiplex PCR; TCRdb stores in-frame clones only, minus some. Counted here are roughly 180,000 clones, 84% occurring once; the ten biggest clones make up about 4.5%. As regards this clone: As yet, its antigen is unknown.

The J gene is TRBJ2-1, the V gene TRBV9; D is possibly TRBD1 or TRBD2 (6 bases each). Here the sequenced sample was PBMCs, taken after 24 months of ibrutinib treatment. The receptor was derived from a human donor with chronic lymphocytic leukemia. CDR3 sequence reads: CASSDPRGGREQFF. In DNA, the CDR3 is TGTGCCAGCAGCGACCCGAGAGGGGGGCGTGAGCAGTTCTTC.